This T cell receptor (beta chain) was obtained from a study of control samples from healthy donors and cancer patients. The CDR3 is made up of 11 amino acids. Per germline, CDR1 SEHNR and CDR2 FQNEAQ (reference sequence). Trimming took 5 bases from V and 7 from J, leaving 5 bases between them. Clones were read by immunoSEQ multiplex PCR, and TCRdb kept only the in-frame ones, dropping some. The sample lists 90,000 to 110,000 clones, 75% to 95% occurring once. The sequenced material came from blood. The rearrangement links TRBV7-9 to TRBJ2-2; D unclear. This TCR was sampled from a human donor in good health. The donor label of this sample is uncertain. The CDR3 region has the DNA TGTGCCAGCAGCCCCCTCGGGGAGCTGTTTTTT. As protein: CASSPLGELFF.